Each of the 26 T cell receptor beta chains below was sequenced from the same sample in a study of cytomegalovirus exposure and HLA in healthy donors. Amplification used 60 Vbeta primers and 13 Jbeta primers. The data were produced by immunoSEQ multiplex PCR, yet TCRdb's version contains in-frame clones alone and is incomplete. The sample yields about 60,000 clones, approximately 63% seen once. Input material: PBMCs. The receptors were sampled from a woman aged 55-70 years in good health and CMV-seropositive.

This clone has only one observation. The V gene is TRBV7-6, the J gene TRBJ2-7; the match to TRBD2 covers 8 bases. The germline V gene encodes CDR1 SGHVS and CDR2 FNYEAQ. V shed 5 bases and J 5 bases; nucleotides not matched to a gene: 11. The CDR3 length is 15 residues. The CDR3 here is CASSPNGGATHEQYF. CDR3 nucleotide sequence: TGTGCCAGCAGCCCCAACGGGGGGGCCACCCACGAGCAGTACTTC.

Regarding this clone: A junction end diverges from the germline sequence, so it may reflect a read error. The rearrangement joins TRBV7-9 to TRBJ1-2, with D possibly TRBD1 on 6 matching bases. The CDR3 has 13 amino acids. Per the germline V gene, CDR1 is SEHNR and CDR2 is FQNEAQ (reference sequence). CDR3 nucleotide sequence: TGTGCCAGCAGCGCAGAAGCCTCCGGGACAAAAGTCTTC. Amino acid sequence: CASSAEASGTKVF.

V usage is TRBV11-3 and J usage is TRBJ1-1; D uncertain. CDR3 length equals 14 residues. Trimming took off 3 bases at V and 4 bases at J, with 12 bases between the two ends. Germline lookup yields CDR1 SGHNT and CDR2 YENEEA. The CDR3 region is CASSFQSGSTEAFF. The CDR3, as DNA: TGTGCCAGCAGCTTTCAATCTGGGAGCACTGAAGCTTTCTTT.

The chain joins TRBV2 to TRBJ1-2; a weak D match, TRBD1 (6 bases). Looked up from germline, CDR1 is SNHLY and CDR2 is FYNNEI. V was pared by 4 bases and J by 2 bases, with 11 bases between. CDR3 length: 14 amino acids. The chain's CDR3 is CASSVLGGNYGYTF. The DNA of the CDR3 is TGTGCCAGCAGTGTTCTAGGGGGAAACTATGGCTACACCTTC.

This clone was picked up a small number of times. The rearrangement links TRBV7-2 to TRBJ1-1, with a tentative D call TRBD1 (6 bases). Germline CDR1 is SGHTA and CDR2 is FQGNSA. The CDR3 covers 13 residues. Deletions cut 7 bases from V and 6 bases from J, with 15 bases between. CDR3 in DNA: TGTGCCAGCACTATCATACAGGGCGCTGAAGCTTTCTTT. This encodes CASTIIQGAEAFF.

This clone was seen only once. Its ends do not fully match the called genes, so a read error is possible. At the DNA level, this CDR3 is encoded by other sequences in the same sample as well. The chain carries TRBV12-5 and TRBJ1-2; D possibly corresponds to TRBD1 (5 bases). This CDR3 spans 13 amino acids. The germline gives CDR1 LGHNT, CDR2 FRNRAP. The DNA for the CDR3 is TGTGCTAGTGGCTACGACAGCTTTTATGGCTACACCTTT. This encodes CASGYDSFYGYTF.

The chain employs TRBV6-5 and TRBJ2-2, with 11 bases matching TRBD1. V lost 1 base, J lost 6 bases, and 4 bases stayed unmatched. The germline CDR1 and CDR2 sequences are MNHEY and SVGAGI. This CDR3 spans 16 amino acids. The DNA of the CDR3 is TGTGCCAGCAGTTACTATCGGACAGGGGGCTCCGGGGAGCTGTTTTTT. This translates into CASSYYRTGGSGELFF.

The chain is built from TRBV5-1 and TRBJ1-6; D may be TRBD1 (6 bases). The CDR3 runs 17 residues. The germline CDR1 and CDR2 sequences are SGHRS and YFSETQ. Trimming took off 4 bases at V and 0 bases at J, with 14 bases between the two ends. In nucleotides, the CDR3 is TGCGCCAGCAGCCTGGACAGCCAGAGCTCCTATAATTCACCCCTCCACTTT. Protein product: CASSLDSQSSYNSPLHF.

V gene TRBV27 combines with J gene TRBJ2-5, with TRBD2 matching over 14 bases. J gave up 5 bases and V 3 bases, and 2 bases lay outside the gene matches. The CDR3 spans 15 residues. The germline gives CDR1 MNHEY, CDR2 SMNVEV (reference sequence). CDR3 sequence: CASSLTSGGVETQYF. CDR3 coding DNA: TGTGCCAGCAGTTTGACTAGCGGGGGGGTTGAGACCCAGTACTTC.

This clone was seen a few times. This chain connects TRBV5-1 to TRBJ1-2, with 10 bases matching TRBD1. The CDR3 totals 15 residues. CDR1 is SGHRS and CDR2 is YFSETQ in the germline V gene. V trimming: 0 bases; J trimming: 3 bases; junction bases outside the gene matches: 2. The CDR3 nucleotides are TGCGCCAGCAGCTTGGGGGGGACAGGGGACTATGGCTACACCTTC. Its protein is CASSLGGTGDYGYTF.

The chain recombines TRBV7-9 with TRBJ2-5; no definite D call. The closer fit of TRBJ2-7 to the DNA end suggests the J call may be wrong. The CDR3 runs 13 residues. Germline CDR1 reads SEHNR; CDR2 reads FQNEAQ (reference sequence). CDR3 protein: CASSLGVNYEQYF. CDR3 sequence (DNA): TGTGCCAGCAGCTTAGGAGTAAACTACGAGCAGTACTTC.

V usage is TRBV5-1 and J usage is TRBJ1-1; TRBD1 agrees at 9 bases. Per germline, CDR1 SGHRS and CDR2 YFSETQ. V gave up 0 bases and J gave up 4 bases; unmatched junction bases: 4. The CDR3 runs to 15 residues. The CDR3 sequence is CASSLVGTGTTEAFF. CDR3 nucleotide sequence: TGCGCCAGCAGCTTGGTTGGGACAGGGACCACTGAAGCTTTCTTT.

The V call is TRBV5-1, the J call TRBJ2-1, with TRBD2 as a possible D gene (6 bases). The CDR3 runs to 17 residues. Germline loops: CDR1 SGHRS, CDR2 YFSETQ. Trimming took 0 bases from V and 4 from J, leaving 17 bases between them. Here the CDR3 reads CASSLAVGGETYNEQFF. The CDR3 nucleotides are TGCGCCAGCAGCTTGGCCGTTGGCGGGGAGACTTACAATGAGCAGTTCTTC.

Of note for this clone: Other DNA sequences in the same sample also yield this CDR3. CDR3 DNA: TGTGCCACCAGTGGGTGGGGGACAGGATCCTACAATGAGCAGTTCTTC. Its protein product is CATSGWGTGSYNEQFF. The V call is TRBV15, the J call TRBJ2-1; the match to TRBD1 covers 8 bases. V was pared by 6 bases and J by 1 base, with 8 bases of the junction left unmatched. The CDR3 runs 16 residues. The germline V gene encodes CDR1 LNHNV and CDR2 YYDKDF (reference sequence).

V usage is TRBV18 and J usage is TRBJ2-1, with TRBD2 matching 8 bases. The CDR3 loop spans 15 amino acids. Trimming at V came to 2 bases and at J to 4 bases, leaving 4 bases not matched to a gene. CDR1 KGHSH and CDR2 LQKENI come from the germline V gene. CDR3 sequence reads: CASSPLRGGYNEQFF. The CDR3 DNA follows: TGTGCCAGCTCACCATTGCGCGGGGGGTACAATGAGCAGTTCTTC. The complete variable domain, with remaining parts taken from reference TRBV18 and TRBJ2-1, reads NAGVMQNPRHLVRRRGQEARLRCSPMKGHSHVYWYRQLPEEGLKFMVYLQKENIIDESGMPKERFSAEFPKEGPSILRIQQVVRGDSAAYFCASSPLRGGYNEQFFGPGTRLTVL.

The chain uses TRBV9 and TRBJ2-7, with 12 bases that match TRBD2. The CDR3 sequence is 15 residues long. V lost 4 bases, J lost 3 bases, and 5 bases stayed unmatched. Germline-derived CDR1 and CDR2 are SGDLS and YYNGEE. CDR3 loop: CASSPEGLAGYEQYF. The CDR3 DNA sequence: TGTGCCAGCAGCCCTGAGGGACTAGCGGGCTACGAGCAGTACTTC.

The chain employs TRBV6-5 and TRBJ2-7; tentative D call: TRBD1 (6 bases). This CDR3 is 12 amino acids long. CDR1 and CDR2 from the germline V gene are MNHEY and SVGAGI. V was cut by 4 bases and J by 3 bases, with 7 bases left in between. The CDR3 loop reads CASSLDSYEQYF. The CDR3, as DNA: TGTGCCAGCAGTTTGGACAGCTACGAGCAGTACTTC.

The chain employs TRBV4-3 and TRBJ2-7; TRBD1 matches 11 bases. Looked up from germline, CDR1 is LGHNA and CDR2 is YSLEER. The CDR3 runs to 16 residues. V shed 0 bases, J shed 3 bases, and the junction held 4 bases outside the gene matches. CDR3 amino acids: CASSQDQGQGDYEQYF. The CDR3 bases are TGCGCCAGCAGCCAAGATCAGGGACAGGGGGACTACGAGCAGTACTTC.

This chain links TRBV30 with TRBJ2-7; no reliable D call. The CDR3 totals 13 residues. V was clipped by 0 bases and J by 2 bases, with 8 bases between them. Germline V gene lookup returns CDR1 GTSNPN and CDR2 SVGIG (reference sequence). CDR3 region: CAWSVSLTYEQYF. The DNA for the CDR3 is TGTGCCTGGAGTGTATCGCTAACCTACGAGCAGTACTTC.

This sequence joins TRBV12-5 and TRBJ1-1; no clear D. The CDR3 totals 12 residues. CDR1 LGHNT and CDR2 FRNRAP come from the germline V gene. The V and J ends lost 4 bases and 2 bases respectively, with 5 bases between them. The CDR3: CASGWANTEAFF. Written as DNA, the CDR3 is TGTGCTAGTGGTTGGGCTAACACTGAAGCTTTCTTT.

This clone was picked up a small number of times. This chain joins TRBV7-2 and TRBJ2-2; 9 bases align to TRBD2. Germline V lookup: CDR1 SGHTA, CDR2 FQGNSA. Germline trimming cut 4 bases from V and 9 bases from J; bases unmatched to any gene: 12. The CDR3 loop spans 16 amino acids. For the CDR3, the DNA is TGTGCCAGCAGCTCAGTCAAGTCTAGCGGGGTCAGGGAGCTGTTTTTT. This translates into CASSSVKSSGVRELFF.

CDR3: CASSLVAGVSEQFF. The DNA of the CDR3 is TGTGCCAGCAGCCTTGTAGCGGGGGTTAGTGAGCAGTTCTTC. The chain uses TRBV27 and TRBJ2-1; 9 bases fit TRBD2. The ends lost 6 bases at V and 9 bases at J; junction bases unmatched: 9. Germline values: CDR1 MNHEY, CDR2 SMNVEV (reference sequence). This CDR3 region has 14 residues.

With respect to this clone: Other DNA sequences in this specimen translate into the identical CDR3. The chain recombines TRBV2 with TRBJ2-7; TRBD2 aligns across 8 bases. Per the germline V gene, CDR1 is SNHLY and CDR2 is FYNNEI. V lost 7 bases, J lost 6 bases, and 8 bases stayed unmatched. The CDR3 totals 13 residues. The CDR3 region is CASNPGGEFEQYF. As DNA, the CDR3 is TGTGCCAGCAACCCCGGGGGGGAATTCGAGCAGTACTTC.

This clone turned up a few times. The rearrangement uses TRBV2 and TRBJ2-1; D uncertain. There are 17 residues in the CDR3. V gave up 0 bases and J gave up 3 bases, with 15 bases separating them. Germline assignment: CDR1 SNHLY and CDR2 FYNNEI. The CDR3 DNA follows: TGTGCCAGCAGTGAAGCGCTTCTGGGCAGTAACTACAATGAGCAGTTCTTC. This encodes CASSEALLGSNYNEQFF. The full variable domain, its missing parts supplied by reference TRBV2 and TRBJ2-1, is EPEVTQTPSHQVTQMGQEVILRCVPISNHLYFYWYRQILGQKVEFLVSFYNNEISEKSEIFDDQFSVERPDGSNFTLKIRSTKLEDSAMYFCASSEALLGSNYNEQFFGPGTRLTVL.

DNA of the CDR3: TGTGCCAGTATGAAGAAACAGGGGGGCGAAAAACTGTTTTTT. This translates into CASMKKQGGEKLFF. This sequence joins TRBV19 and TRBJ1-4; 8 bases agree with TRBD1. Germline lookup yields CDR1 LNHDA and CDR2 SQIVND (reference sequence). The CDR3 covers 14 residues. J was trimmed by 8 bases and V by 7 bases; bases with no gene match: 9.

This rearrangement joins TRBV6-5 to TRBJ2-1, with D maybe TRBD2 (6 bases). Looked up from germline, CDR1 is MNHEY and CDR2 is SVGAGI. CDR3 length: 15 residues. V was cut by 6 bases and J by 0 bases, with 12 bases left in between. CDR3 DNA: TGTGCCAGCAGAATCCTAGCGACCTCCTACAATGAGCAGTTCTTC. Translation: CASRILATSYNEQFF.